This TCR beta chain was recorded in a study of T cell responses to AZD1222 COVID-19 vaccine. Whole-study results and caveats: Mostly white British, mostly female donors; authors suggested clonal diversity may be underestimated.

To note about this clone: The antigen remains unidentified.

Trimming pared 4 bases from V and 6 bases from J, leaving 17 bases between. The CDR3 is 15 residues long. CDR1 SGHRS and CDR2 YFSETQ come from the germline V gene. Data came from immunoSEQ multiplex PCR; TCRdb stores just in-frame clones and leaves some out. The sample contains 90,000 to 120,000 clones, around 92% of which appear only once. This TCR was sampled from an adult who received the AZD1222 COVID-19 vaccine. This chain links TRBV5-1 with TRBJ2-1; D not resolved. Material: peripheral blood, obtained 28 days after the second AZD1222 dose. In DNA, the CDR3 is TGCGCCAGCAGCACGAGACCAACCTATAGCAATGAGCAGTTCTTC. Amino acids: CASSTRPTYSNEQFF.